This TCR beta chain was sequenced in a study of graft-versus-host responses after intestinal transplantation (dated by TCRdb to the early 2020s). General notes on the study: Recipients received multivisceral, liver-intestinal, or isolated intestinal transplants. To identify alloreactive clones, pre-transplant mixed lymphocyte reaction products were sequenced and compared with unstimulated pre-transplant donor and recipient T cells. Rather than going through the commercial service, samples from a few later patients were sequenced in-house on an Illumina MiSeq and processed with MiXCR. A peak of at least 4% donor T cells among recipient peripheral blood mononuclear cells was the definition used for donor T cell macrochimerism. The cohort enrolled about two dozen intestinal transplant recipients including one retransplant, and a few patients lacking pretransplant specimens were excluded. After intestinal transplantation, graft-versus-host and host-versus-graft alloreactive T cell clones in the graft, circulation and bone marrow were tracked using bulk TCR-beta CDR3 sequencing. Every recipient was given anti-thymocyte globulin induction, then maintenance tacrolimus and steroids for roughly 3 years.

Blood samples were collected up to 4 times in the first month after transplant and then at least monthly when available. Of note for this clone: This clone's antigen is unknown. The sample holds no much larger clone one base away, and base qualities are not on file.

Study-wide conclusions, independent of this receptor: GvH clones were detected in recipient bone marrow, and some of these GvH clones were observed earlier in ileal mucosa or blood, consistent with an intestinal mucosal origin. Early after transplant, peak levels of circulating GvH clones were associated with declines in HvG clones. The relatively low number and heterogeneity of intestinal transplant patients limited the conclusions. Patients with donor T cell macrochimerism had high GvH to HvG T cell clonal ratios in their allografts.

The library was built by means of the immunoSEQ multiplex PCR assay. For most patients, genomic DNA was subjected to high-throughput TCR-beta CDR3 sequencing by Adaptive Biotechnologies. In the original analysis: TCR sequencing data for 15 to 20 patients were retrieved from Adaptive's ImmunoSEQ software; a few other patients were processed with MiXCR and VDJtools. CDR3 nucleotide sequences shared between donor and recipient were removed because their origin could not be assigned. To be classed as alloreactive, a clone needed at least 2-fold expansion over unstimulated cells and a minimum CFSE-low frequency of 0.002% (template counts) or 0.001% (read counts). A clone was considered mappable if detected in the sequenced pre-transplant spleen, lymph node, or MLR CFSE-low populations of the donor or recipient. Cumulative frequency of alloreactive clones was calculated as a percentage of all sequences weighted by copy number. Not all clones reach the TCRdb copy of this immuneACCESS table, which keeps in-frame sequences only. Checked studies attribute under half of the gap to unresolved V genes and leave the rest unexplained. The D gene and trimming were derived from the DNA, and the V and J assignments and clone size from that table. Counted in this sample were 25,000 to 35,000 clones; 70% to 90% of them appeared once. The biggest ten clones account for roughly 11% of the sample.

The sequencing used PBMCs, collected about 450 days after intestinal transplantation. The TCR comes from a human patient who received an intestinal transplant, so some T cells may come from the graft donor.

DNA sequence: TGTGCCAGCAGCTGGCCCCCCTCGGGGGGCTACGAGCAGTACTTC. It codes for CASSWPPSGGYEQYF. Rearrangement joined TRBV7-9 to TRBJ2-7; the junction holds 7 bases that match TRBD2. The V end gives up 4 bases and the J end 3 bases, leaving 9 bases in the junction not matched to a gene. Sequences SEHNR (CDR1) and FQNEAQ (CDR2) are obtained from the germline V gene (reference sequence). There are 15 amino acids in the CDR3, from cysteine to phenylalanine inclusive. Only the CDR3 region is kept as DNA, spanning 45 bases read in frame from base 1.